This TCR beta chain was obtained from a study of CD8 T cells in ankylosing spondylitis (dated by TCRdb to about 2017). In terms of the full investigation: To find TCR variants linked to disease, the study profiled T cell receptor beta repertoires in ankylosing spondylitis patients and healthy donors. Samples of peripheral blood were taken, and for ankylosing spondylitis patients, synovial fluid was collected as well. The full study cohort was made up of 25 ankylosing spondylitis patients and roughly 98 healthy donors.

On this clonotype: Its antigen is unknown. No qualities accompany the bases; no much larger clone lies one base away.

Study-level results and caveats: The disease-linked clones were reported as significantly enriched in matched synovial fluid samples from ankylosing spondylitis patients. A CD8+ phenotype was shown by the disease-linked clones, which were found at relatively low frequencies in peripheral blood. A TCR beta motif of eight highly homologous amino acid variants appeared characteristic of blood from ankylosing spondylitis patients. Some motif variants were previously reported in synovial fluid and blood of reactive arthritis patients, suggesting common disease-initiation mechanisms.

Instrument on record: Illumina HiSeq 2500. TCR beta libraries were prepared by quantitative 5'-RACE with molecular barcodes. Regarding the original processing steps: To identify disease-linked TCR variants, a new computational method was used, one built on a probabilistic model of VDJ rearrangement. TCRdb trimmed the raw reads at Q25, called clones with MiXCR and kept productive beta chains. CDR3 protein sequences are deduplicated, and each keeps its most common genes and DNA. The V and J calls reflect TCRdb's pipeline rather than the authors' work. Within this sample are a few hundred thousand distinct CDR3 sequences, with less than 25% of them counted one time only. Clones ranked in the top ten supply about 3.7% of the sample. The sequencing sample was made of blood, either unsorted or a sorted T cell fraction (not recorded which). The receptor was derived from a female donor with ankylosing spondylitis or in good health (not recorded which).

The CDR3 here reads CASSLPNPPSGSYNEQFF. The DNA sequence is given as TGTGCCAGCAGTTTGCCAAACCCTCCTAGCGGCTCCTACAATGAGCAGTTCTTC. In this chain, TRBV27 is recombined with TRBJ2-1; 7 central bases correspond to TRBD2. In the germline V gene (reference sequence), CDR1 corresponds to MNHEY and CDR2 to SMNVEV. The CDR3 spans 18 residues, from the cysteine through the phenylalanine. The CDR3 DNA has 54 bases and is translated from base 1. The V end gives up 3 bases and the J end 0 bases, leaving 11 bases in the junction not matched to a gene.